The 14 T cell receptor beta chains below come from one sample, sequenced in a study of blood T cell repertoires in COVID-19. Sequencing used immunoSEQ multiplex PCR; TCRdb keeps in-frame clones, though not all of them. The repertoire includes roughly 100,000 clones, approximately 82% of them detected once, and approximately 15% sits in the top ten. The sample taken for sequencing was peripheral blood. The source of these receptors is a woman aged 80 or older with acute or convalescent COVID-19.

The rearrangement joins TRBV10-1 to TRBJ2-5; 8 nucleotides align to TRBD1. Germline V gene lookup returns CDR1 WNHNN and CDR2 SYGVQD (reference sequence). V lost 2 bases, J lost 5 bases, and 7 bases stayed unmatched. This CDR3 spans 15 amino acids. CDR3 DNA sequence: TGCGCCAGCAGTGAGACCAGGGGGCAAAGGGAGACCCAGTACTTC. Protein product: CASSETRGQRETQYF.

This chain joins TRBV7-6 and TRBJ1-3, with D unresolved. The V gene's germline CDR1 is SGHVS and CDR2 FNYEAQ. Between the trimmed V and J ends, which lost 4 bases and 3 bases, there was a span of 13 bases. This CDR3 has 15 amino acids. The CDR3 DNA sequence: TGTGCCAGCAGCTCGACTGCTCCGGGTGGAAACACCATATATTTT. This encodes CASSSTAPGGNTIYF.

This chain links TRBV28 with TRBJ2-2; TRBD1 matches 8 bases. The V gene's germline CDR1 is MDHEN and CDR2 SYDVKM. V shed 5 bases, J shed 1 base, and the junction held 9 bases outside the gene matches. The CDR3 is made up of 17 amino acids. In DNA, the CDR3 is TGTGCCAGCAGTGCAATGAGGACAGGGAGGAACACCGGGGAGCTGTTTTTT. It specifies CASSAMRTGRNTGELFF. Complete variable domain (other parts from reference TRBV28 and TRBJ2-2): DVKVTQSSRYLVKRTGEKVFLECVQDMDHENMFWYRQDPGLGLRLIYFSYDVKMKEKGDIPEGYSVSREKKERFSLILESASTNQTSMYLCASSAMRTGRNTGELFFGEGSRLTVL.

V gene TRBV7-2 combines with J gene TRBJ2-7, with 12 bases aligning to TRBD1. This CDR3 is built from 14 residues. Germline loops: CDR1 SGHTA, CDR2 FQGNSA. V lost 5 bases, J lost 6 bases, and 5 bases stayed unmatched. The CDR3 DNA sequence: TGTGCCAGCAGCCTGGGACAGGGGGCAGGCGAGCAGTACGTC. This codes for CASSLGQGAGEQYV.

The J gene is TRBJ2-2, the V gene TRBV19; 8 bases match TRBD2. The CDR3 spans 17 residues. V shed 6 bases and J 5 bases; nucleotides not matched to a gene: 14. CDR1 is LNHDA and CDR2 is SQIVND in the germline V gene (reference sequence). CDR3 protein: CASRLDSGIHRTGELFF. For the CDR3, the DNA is TGTGCCAGTAGACTCGATAGCGGGATTCATCGGACCGGGGAGCTGTTTTTT.

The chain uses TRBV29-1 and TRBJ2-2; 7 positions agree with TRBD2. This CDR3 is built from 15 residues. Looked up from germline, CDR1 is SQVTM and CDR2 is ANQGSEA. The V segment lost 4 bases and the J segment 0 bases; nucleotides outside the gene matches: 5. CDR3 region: CSVVELASNTGELFF. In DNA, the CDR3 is TGCAGCGTTGTCGAACTAGCGTCGAACACCGGGGAGCTGTTTTTT.

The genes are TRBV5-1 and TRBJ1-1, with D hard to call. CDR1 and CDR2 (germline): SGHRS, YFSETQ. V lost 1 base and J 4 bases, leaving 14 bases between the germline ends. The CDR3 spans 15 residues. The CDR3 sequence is CASSLSPSAGTEAFF. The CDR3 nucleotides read TGCGCCAGCAGCTTGTCCCCGAGTGCAGGCACTGAAGCTTTCTTT.

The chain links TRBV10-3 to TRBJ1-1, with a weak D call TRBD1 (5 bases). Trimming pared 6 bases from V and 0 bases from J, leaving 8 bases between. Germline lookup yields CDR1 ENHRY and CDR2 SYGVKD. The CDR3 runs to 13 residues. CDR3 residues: CAIRKGLNTEAFF. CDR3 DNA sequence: TGTGCCATCAGGAAGGGGTTGAACACTGAAGCTTTCTTT.

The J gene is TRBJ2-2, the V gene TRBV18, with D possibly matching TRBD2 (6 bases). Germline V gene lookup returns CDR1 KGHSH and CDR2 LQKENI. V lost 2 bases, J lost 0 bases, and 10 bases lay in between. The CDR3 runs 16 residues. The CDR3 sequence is CASSPEGTANTGELFF. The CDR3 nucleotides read TGTGCCAGCTCACCAGAGGGGACTGCGAACACCGGGGAGCTGTTTTTT.

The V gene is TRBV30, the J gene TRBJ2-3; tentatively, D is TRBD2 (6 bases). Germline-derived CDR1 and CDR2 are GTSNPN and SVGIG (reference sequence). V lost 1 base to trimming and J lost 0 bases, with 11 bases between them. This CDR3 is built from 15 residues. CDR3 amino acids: CAWSGLASSTDTQYF. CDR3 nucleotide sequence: TGTGCCTGGAGTGGCCTAGCGTCTAGCACAGATACGCAGTATTTT.

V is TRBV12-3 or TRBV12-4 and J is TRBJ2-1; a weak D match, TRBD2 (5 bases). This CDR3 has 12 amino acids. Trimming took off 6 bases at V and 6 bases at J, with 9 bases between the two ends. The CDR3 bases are TGTGCCAGCAGGGTACTAGTCAATGAGCAGTTCTTC. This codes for CASRVLVNEQFF.

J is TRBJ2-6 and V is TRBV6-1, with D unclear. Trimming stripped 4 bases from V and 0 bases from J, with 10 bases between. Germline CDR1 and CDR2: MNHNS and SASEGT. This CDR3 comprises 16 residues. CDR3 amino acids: CASSVDTSSGANVLTF. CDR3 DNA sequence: TGTGCCAGCAGTGTCGACACCTCCTCTGGGGCCAACGTCCTGACTTTC.

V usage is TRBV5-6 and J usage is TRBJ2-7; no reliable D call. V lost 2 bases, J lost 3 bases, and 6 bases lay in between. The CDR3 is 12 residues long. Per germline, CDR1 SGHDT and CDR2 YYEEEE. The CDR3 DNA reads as TGTGCCAGCAGCTTAACTCGCTACGAGCAGTACTTC. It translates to CASSLTRYEQYF.

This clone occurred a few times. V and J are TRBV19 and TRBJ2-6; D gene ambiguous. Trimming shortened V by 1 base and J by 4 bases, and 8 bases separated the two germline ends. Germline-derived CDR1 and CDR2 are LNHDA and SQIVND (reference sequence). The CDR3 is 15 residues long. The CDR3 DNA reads TGTGCCAGTAGTATAGGGCCAGCGGGGGCCAACGTCCTGACTTTC. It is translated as CASSIGPAGANVLTF.